The present entry profiles one T cell receptor beta chain with its context. The sample belongs to a study of blood T cell repertoires in COVID-19. Study information: Samples of COVID-19 (acute and convalescent) were obtained from the United States, Italy and Spain. Sources were T cells, B-cell-depleted T cells, or PBMCs; the material itself was cDNA or gDNA.

As handled by the study authors: How many nucleated cells were present was estimated from reference gene primer amplification. TCRdb keeps only in-frame clones here, not all; method: immunoSEQ multiplex PCR. D and trimming come from the DNA, and the V and J calls and clone size come from that table. The sample holds around 700,000 clones, just under 90% seen once. The source material was peripheral blood. The source of this sequence is a woman under 30 with acute or convalescent COVID-19.

CDR3 in amino acids: CASSSGGNGANVLTF. The CDR3 DNA follows: TGCGCCAGCAGCTCAGGGGGCAACGGGGCCAACGTCCTGACTTTC. V usage is TRBV5-1 and J usage is TRBJ2-6, with TRBD1 identical over 8 bases. V lost 3 bases, J lost 4 bases, and 3 bases stayed unmatched. The germline V gene encodes CDR1 SGHRS and CDR2 YFSETQ. The CDR3 has 15 residues.